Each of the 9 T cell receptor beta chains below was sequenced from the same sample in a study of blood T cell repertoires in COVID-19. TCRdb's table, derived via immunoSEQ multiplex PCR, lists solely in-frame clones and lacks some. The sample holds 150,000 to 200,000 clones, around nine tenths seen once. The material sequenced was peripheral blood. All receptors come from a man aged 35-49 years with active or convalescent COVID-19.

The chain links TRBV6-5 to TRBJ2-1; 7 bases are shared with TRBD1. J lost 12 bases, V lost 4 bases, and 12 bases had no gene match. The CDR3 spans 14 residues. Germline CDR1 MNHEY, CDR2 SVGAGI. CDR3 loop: CASSWNRGNDGQFF. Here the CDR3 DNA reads TGTGCCAGCAGTTGGAACAGGGGCAATGATGGGCAGTTCTTC.

CDR3 nucleotide sequence: TGTGCCAGTAGTATAATACTAGGGCTCAATGAGCAGTTCTTC. Protein sequence: CASSIILGLNEQFF. The chain recombines TRBV19 with TRBJ2-1; D may be TRBD2 (5 bases). Germline assignment: CDR1 LNHDA and CDR2 SQIVND (reference sequence). Trimming removed 2 bases from V and 6 bases from J, with 11 bases in between. CDR3 length equals 14 residues. The full variable domain, in which reference TRBV19 and TRBJ2-1 provide the parts outside the CDR3, is DGGITQSPKYLFRKEGQNVTLSCEQNLNHDAMYWYRQDPGQGLRLIYYSQIVNDFQKGDIAEGYSVSREKKESFPLTVTSAQKNPTAFYLCASSIILGLNEQFFGPGTRLTVL.

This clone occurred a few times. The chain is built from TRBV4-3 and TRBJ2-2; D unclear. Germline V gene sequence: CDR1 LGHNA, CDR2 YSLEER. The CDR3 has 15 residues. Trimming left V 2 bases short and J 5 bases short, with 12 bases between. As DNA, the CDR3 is TGCGCCAGCAGCCAAATAATCGCGGCAACCGGGGAGCTGTTTTTT. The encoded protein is CASSQIIAATGELFF.

The DNA for the CDR3 is TGTGCCACCGGGACATTTAACACTGAAGCTTTCTTT. As protein: CATGTFNTEAFF. V usage is TRBV11-3 and J usage is TRBJ1-1, with D possibly TRBD1 on 6 matching bases. CDR1 and CDR2 from the germline V gene are SGHNT and YENEEA. There are 12 residues in the CDR3. Trimming removed 10 bases from V and 2 bases from J, with 11 bases in between.

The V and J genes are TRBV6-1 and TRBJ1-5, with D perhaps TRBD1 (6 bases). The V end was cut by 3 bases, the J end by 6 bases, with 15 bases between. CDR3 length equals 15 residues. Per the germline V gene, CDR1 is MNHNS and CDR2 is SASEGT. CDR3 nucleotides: TGTGCCAGCAGTGAGGGCAGGGGTTCGGGTCAGCCCCAGCATTTT. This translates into CASSEGRGSGQPQHF.

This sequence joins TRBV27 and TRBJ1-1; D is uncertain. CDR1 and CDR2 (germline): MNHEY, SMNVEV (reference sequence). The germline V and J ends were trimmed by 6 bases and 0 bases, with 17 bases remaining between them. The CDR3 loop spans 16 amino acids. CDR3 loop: CASSPLPSWLNTEAFF. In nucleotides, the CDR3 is TGTGCCAGCAGCCCATTACCCAGTTGGTTGAACACTGAAGCTTTCTTT.

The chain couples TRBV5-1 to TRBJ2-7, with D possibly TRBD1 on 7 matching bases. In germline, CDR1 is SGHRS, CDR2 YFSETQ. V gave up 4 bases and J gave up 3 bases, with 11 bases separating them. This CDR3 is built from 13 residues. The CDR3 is CASSRGDSYEQYF. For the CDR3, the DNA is TGCGCCAGCAGCAGGGGGGACAGCTACGAGCAGTACTTC. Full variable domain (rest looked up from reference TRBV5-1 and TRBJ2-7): KAGVTQTPRYLIKTRGQQVTLSCSPISGHRSVSWYQQTPGQGLQFLFEYFSETQRNKGNFPGRFSGRQFSNSRSEMNVSTLELGDSALYLCASSRGDSYEQYFGPGTRLTVT.

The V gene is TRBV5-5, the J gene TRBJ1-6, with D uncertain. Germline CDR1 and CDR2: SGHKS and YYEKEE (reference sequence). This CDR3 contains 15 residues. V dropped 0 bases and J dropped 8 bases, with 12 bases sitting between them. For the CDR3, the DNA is TGTGCCAGCAGCTTGGTGGGCAGGTTGGATTCACCCCTCCACTTT. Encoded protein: CASSLVGRLDSPLHF.

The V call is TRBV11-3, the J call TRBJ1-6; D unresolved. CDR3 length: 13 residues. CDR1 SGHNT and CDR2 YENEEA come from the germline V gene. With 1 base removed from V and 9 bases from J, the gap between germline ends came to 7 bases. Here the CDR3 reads CASSLVTGSPLHF. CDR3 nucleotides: TGTGCCAGCAGCTTAGTCACCGGTTCACCCCTCCACTTT.